This record looks at one T cell receptor (beta chain) sequence and its context. What it binds is not known. The TCRbeta library was prepared with unique molecular identifiers. TCRdb called the PCR reads again in MiXCR, with one record for every CDR3 protein. The table includes more than 200,000 distinct CDR3 sequences, roughly a quarter detected once. V dropped 0 bases and J dropped 5 bases, with 9 bases sitting between them. CDR1 is KGHDR and CDR2 is SFDVKD in the germline V gene. The length of the CDR3 is 14 residues. This sample is drawn from a study of T-cell reconstitution after alpha-beta-depleted transplantation in children. Study results and limitations: Reportedly, alpha-beta T cells present about two months post-transplant originated from several hundred expanded clones of graft origin. For some patients, TCRbeta diversity was high at day 60 because of recipient T cells and thymic progenitors that survived. T cells produced anew were the main source of T-cell counts and diversity one year after transplant.

The genes are TRBV24-1 and TRBJ2-5, with TRBD1 as a possible D gene (6 bases). The specimen comprised PBMCs, sampled before TCRalphabeta/CD19-depleted stem cell transplant. The TCR comes from a girl aged 2 to 10 with Fanconi anemia, due to receive a stem cell transplant. The CDR3 spells CATSDLQQGETQYF. CDR3 coding DNA: TGTGCCACCAGTGATTTGCAGCAGGGGGAGACCCAGTACTTC.